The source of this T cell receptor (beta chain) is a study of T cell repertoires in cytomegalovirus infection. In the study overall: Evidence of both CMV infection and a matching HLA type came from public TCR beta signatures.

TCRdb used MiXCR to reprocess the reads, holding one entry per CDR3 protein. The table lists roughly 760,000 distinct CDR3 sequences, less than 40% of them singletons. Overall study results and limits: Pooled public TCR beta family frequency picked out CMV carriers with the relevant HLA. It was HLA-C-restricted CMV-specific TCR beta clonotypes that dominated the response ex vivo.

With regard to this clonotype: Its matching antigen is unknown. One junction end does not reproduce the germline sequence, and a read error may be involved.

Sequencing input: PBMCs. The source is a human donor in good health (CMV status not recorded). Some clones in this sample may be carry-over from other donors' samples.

The CDR3 region has the DNA TGTGCCATCAGTTTAGGGGCAGGGTACACTGAAGCTTTCTTT. It encodes CAISLGAGYTEAFF. V usage is TRBV12-3 or TRBV12-4 and J usage is TRBJ1-1; maybe TRBD1 (5 bases). This CDR3 contains 14 residues.